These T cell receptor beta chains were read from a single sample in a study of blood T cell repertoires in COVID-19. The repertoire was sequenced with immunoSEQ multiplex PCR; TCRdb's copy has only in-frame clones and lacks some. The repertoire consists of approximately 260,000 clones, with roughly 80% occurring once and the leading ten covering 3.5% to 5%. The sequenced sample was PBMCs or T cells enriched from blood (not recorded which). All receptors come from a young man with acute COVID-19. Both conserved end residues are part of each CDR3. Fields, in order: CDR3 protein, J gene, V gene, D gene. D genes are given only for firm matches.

CDR3: CASSFTGTGARETQYF
J: TRBJ2-5
V: TRBV28
D: TRBD1

CDR3: CASSYSRPRGNQPQHF
J: TRBJ1-5
V: TRBV6-2/TRBV6-3
D: -

CDR3: CASSMGSHQPQHF
J: TRBJ1-5
V: TRBV19
D: -

CDR3: CASSKKIGYGYTF
J: TRBJ1-2
V: TRBV14
D: -

CDR3: CASSLEGGANQPQHF
J: TRBJ1-5
V: TRBV19
D: -

CDR3: CASRPGGFSGNTIYF
J: TRBJ1-3
V: TRBV19
D: -

CDR3: CASSEAGGVTDTQYF
J: TRBJ2-3
V: TRBV10-2
D: TRBD2

CDR3: CASVWDTQAGELFF
J: TRBJ2-2
V: TRBV2
D: -

CDR3: CASSRGVSSYNEQFF
J: TRBJ2-1
V: TRBV7-6
D: TRBD2

CDR3: CASSWIPPGQQNSPLHF
J: TRBJ1-6
V: TRBV27
D: TRBD1

CDR3: CASSPAGGSYNEQFF
J: TRBJ2-1
V: TRBV5-1
D: TRBD2

CDR3: CASSEKGLSGCCF
J: TRBJ1-2
V: TRBV25-1
D: -

CDR3: CAISPRGTEAFF
J: TRBJ1-1
V: TRBV10-3
D: TRBD1

CDR3: CASGRGDAKNIQYF
J: TRBJ2-4
V: TRBV12-5
D: TRBD2

CDR3: CAVGGEVDGNTIYF
J: TRBJ1-3
V: TRBV6-5
D: -

CDR3: CSVAEGRTEAFF
J: TRBJ1-1
V: TRBV29-1
D: -

CDR3: CASSLVSETQYF
J: TRBJ2-5
V: TRBV5-1
D: -

CDR3: CASSLGRASETQYF
J: TRBJ2-5
V: TRBV11-3
D: -

CDR3: CASSSSTGTGIHEQFF
J: TRBJ2-1
V: TRBV27
D: TRBD1

CDR3: CASSQEIDMNTEAFF
J: TRBJ1-1
V: TRBV4-3
D: -

CDR3: CASSYSTTQGDSPLHF
J: TRBJ1-6
V: TRBV6-5
D: TRBD1

CDR3: CASSQDSGPPWTQYF
J: TRBJ2-5
V: TRBV4-1
D: -

CDR3: CASSETGGRRGRQFF
J: TRBJ2-1
V: TRBV25-1
D: -

CDR3: CASSHRDNEQFF
J: TRBJ2-1
V: TRBV3-1/TRBV3-2
D: -

CDR3: CASSAGGPLTTDTQYF
J: TRBJ2-3
V: TRBV18
D: TRBD2

CDR3: CASSSGPSGYTF
J: TRBJ1-2
V: TRBV2
D: -

CDR3: CASTREGGSGANVLTF
J: TRBJ2-6
V: TRBV5-1
D: TRBD2

CDR3: CATSVLGVTSGRASQETQYF
J: TRBJ2-5
V: TRBV24-1
D: TRBD2

CDR3: CASSSQRDLAKNIQYF
J: TRBJ2-4
V: TRBV11-3
D: TRBD2

CDR3: CATSRGGQPNEKLFF
J: TRBJ1-4
V: TRBV15
D: -

CDR3: CASRGTGGNQPQHF
J: TRBJ1-5
V: TRBV10-2
D: TRBD1

CDR3: CASSGLAGFNEQFF
J: TRBJ2-1
V: TRBV9
D: TRBD2

CDR3: CASRPEQGDTEAFF
J: TRBJ1-1
V: TRBV12-2
D: -